This T cell receptor (beta chain) was sequenced for a study of blood T cells in healthy people across ages. Regarding the study as a whole: It was not known whether donors were CMV positive (a possible confounder of expanded clonotype changes). As age increased, TCR beta diversity per million T cells fell in a roughly linear fashion. Naive T cell percentage showed a strong correlation with the diversity of TCR beta.

Using a J-beta primer mix together with a sample-barcoded 5' primer, a second PCR was run for about 6 to 12 cycles. Each sample yielded at least 3 million CDR3-containing paired-end reads. One entry per CDR3 protein results from TCRdb running MiXCR on the 5' RACE reads. The data hold around 1,600,000 distinct CDR3 sequences, with 40% to 45% observed a single time. For this clonotype: Its cognate antigen is unknown.

The sequenced sample was blood. The receptor was derived from a woman between 18 and 29 years old in good health.

CDR3 region: CASSLLGPTPYEQYF. The CDR3, as DNA: TGTGCCAGCAGTTTATTGGGACCTACCCCCTACGAGCAGTACTTC. The rearrangement uses TRBV27 and TRBJ2-7; D possibly matches TRBD1 or TRBD2 (5 bases each). This CDR3 contains 15 residues. Trimming removed 1 base from V and 2 bases from J, with 12 bases in between. Looked up from germline, CDR1 is MNHEY and CDR2 is SMNVEV (reference sequence).